What follows is one T cell receptor beta chain and its context. MiXCR, run by TCRdb on the 5' RACE reads, gives a single entry per CDR3 protein. The table lists roughly 350,000 distinct CDR3 sequences, 25% to 30% of them singletons. The data stem from a study of T-cell memory formation after mild COVID-19. The wider study: Largely donor-specific sequence clusters came from a couple of donors.

This TCR derives from an adult woman who had mild COVID-19 (a few samples of this study predate the infection). Cell type and time point are not known. The specimen was PBMCs or a T cell subset sorted from them (not recorded which).

The CDR3 protein is CASSTKSFNYGYTF. The CDR3 nucleotides read TGTGCCAGTAGTACCAAATCGTTCAACTATGGCTACACCTTC. This sequence joins TRBV19 and TRBJ1-2; D is unresolved. The CDR3 sequence is 14 residues long. Germline CDR1 is LNHDA and CDR2 is SQIVND (reference sequence). The V end was cut by 4 bases, the J end by 2 bases, with 11 bases between.